In its sample, the clone carrying this TCR beta chain was seen a few times. Its antigen is not identified. The CDR3 loop spans 16 amino acids. Trimming cost V 0 bases and J 3 bases, with 16 bases left between them. Germline CDR1 reads SGHRS; CDR2 reads YFSETQ. These data come from a study of CD8+CD57+ T cells in acquired aplastic anemia. Across the whole study: Isolated CD4+ and CD8+ cells, once sorted, yielded DNA averaging around 3.1 ug.

Study findings and constraints: Fewer than 30 CD8+ CDR3 sequences were shared between patients and controls.

CD8+CD57+ cell expansion had been shown by flow cytometry in patients chosen for sequencing. Profiling of TCR beta VDJ combinations and CDR3 sequences used genomic DNA as template. TCRdb passed the reads through MiXCR, listing each CDR3 protein once. This repertoire shows about half a million distinct CDR3 sequences, about a third found once; its top ten account for 0.8% to 0.85%. Sequencing used sorted CD4+, CD8+, or CD8+CD57+ T cells (not recorded which) from PBMCs. This sequence was found in a human donor with aplastic anemia. The rearrangement uses TRBV5-1 and TRBJ2-7; D possibly matches TRBD1 or TRBD2 (5 bases each). The CDR3 nucleotides are TGCGCCAGCAGCTTGGATCCGGGACCCAATTACTACGAGCAGTACTTC. Its translation is CASSLDPGPNYYEQYF.